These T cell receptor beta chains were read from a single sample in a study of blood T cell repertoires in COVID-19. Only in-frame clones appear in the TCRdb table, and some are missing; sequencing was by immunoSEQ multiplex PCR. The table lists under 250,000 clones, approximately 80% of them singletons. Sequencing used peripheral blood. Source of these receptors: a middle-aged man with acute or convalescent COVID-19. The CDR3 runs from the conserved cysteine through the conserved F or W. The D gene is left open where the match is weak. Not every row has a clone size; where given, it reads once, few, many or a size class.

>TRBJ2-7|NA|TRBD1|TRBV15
TGTGCCACCAGCAGAAAGGACAGGGCACAGTATCTCTACGAGCAGTACTTC
CATSRKDRAQYLYEQYF
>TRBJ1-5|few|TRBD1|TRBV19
TGTGCCAGTAGTTCGGGGGACAGGGGGCAGGGACAGCCCCAGCATTTT
CASSSGDRGQGQPQHF
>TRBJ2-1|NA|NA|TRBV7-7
TGTGCCAGCAGCCCACTAGCTTCCTACAATGAGCAGTTCTTC
CASSPLASYNEQFF
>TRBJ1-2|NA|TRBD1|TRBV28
TGTGCCAGCAGTTTATCAGGGGGCGCCGGTGGCTACACCTTC
CASSLSGGAGGYTF
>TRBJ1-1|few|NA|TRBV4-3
TGCGCCAGCAGCCTACGGGGGGGTGGCGCTGAAGCTTTCTTT
CASSLRGGGAEAFF
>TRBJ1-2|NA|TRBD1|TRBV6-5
TGTGCCAGCAGTTACTCCCGACAGGGTTCTAAGAATGGCTACACCTTC
CASSYSRQGSKNGYTF
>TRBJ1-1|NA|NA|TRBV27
TGTGCCAGCAGTTCTCGTGCGCTCCCCACGGGAGCTTTCTTT
CASSSRALPTGAFF
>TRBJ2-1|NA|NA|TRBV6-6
TGTGCCAGCAGTTATTCAGTTACCTACAATGAGCAGTTCTTC
CASSYSVTYNEQFF
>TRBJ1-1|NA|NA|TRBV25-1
TGTGCCAGCAGTGAATTGGGGGGGAACACTGAAGCTTTCTTT
CASSELGGNTEAFF
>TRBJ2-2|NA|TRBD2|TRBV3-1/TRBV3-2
TGTGCCAGCCGCCGCCGGGAGGGCCGGGACACCGGGGAGCTGTTTTTT
CASRRREGRDTGELFF
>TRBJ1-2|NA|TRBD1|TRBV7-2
TGTGCCAGCAGCTTAGCCCCGGGACAGGGGAACTGGGGCTACACCTTC
CASSLAPGQGNWGYTF
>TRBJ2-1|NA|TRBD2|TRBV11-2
TGTGCCAGCAGCCCTCGGACTAGCGGGAGCAATGAGCAGTTCTTC
CASSPRTSGSNEQFF
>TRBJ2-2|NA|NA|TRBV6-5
TGTGCCAGTTGGCGGACTGCGAACACCGGGGAGCTGTTTTTT
CASWRTANTGELFF
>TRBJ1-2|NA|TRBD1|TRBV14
TGTGCCAGCAGCCAAGACGGGGACAGGGCCCCCTATGGCTACACCTTC
CASSQDGDRAPYGYTF
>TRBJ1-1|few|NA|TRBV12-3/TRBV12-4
TGTGCCAGCAGGAGTTACACTGAAGCTTTCTTT
CASRSYTEAFF
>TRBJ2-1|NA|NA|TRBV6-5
TGTGCCAGCAGACTACTCAATGAGCAGTTCTTC
CASRLLNEQFF
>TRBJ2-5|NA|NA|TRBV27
TGTGCCAGCAGTTTCGCAGGGACCCAGTACTTC
CASSFAGTQYF
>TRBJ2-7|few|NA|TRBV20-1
TGCAGCTTCGGGGAGGATTACGAGCAGTACTTC
CSFGEDYEQYF
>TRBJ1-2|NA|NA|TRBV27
TGTGCCAGCTCAACGACAGAATCTAACTATGGCTACACCTTC
CASSTTESNYGYTF
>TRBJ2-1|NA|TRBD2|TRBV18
TGTGCCAGCTCACGCTTTGGGGGAGGGAGCTCCTACAATGAGCAGTTCTTC
CASSRFGGGSSYNEQFF